This is a list of T cell receptor beta chains from one sample in a study of blood T cell repertoires in COVID-19. Repertoires were generated with immunoSEQ multiplex PCR, while TCRdb's copy carries only in-frame clones and drops some. The sample consists of roughly 520,000 clones, approximately 90% of them appearing once. Material for sequencing was PBMCs or T cells enriched from blood (not recorded which). The receptors were sampled from a woman aged 40 to 49 who had recovered from COVID-19. CDR3s include the opening cysteine and the closing phenylalanine or tryptophan. A D gene is named only where the DNA matches it firmly. The size entry is marked missing in some rows and otherwise reads once, few, many or a size class.

size: once; V: TRBV7-2; D: TRBD2; J: TRBJ2-5; CDR3: CASSSRVAGAPRETQYF; DNA: TGTGCCAGCAGCTCCAGGGTTGCGGGAGCCCCTAGGGAGACCCAGTACTTC
size: once; V: TRBV7-6; D: TRBD2; J: TRBJ2-1; CDR3: CASSFPIGTSGSDEQFF; DNA: TGTGCCAGCAGCTTCCCTATAGGGACTAGCGGGAGCGATGAGCAGTTCTTC
size: many; V: TRBV30; D: -; J: TRBJ1-1; CDR3: CAWSVRGRDPAFF; DNA: TGTGCCTGGAGTGTACGTGGGAGGGATCCAGCTTTCTTT
size: -; V: TRBV29-1; D: TRBD2; J: TRBJ2-3; CDR3: CSVVASGRTDTQYF; DNA: TGCAGCGTTGTGGCTAGCGGACGCACAGATACGCAGTATTTT
size: -; V: TRBV7-2; D: TRBD2; J: TRBJ2-1; CDR3: CASSLSGASGREGEQFF; DNA: TGTGCCAGCAGCTTATCTGGGGCTAGCGGGAGGGAGGGTGAGCAGTTCTTC
size: -; V: TRBV5-1; D: -; J: TRBJ1-2; CDR3: CASSSAYGGDAGDGYTF; DNA: TGCGCCAGCAGCTCGGCTTATGGAGGGGACGCGGGGGATGGCTACACCTTC
size: -; V: TRBV28; D: -; J: TRBJ2-1; CDR3: CASNEMTELEQFF; DNA: TGTGCCAGCAACGAAATGACAGAATTAGAGCAGTTCTTC
size: -; V: TRBV13; D: TRBD1; J: TRBJ1-5; CDR3: CASSSGQGNQPQHF; DNA: TGTGCCAGCAGCTCGGGACAGGGGAATCAGCCCCAGCATTTT
size: -; V: TRBV12-5; D: TRBD2; J: TRBJ2-1; CDR3: CASGLVTAGVYNEQFF; DNA: TGTGCTAGTGGTTTGGTAACAGCGGGAGTCTACAATGAGCAGTTCTTC
size: once; V: TRBV7-2; D: TRBD2; J: TRBJ2-5; CDR3: CASSLFTASGQETQYF; DNA: TGTGCCAGCAGCTTATTCACCGCTAGCGGACAAGAGACCCAGTACTTC
size: -; V: TRBV18; D: -; J: TRBJ1-1; CDR3: CASSLGASNTEAFF; DNA: TGTGCCAGCTCACTGGGGGCCTCGAACACTGAAGCTTTCTTT
size: -; V: TRBV6-5; D: TRBD1; J: TRBJ1-1; CDR3: CASSDRVQNTEAFF; DNA: TGTGCCAGTTCCGACAGGGTTCAGAACACTGAAGCTTTCTTT
size: -; V: TRBV10-3; D: -; J: TRBJ1-2; CDR3: CAISPGNDGYTF; DNA: TGTGCCATCTCCCCAGGAAACGATGGCTACACCTTC
size: -; V: TRBV11-2; D: -; J: TRBJ2-2; CDR3: CASGLRRTEITGELFF; DNA: TGTGCCAGCGGTTTAAGGAGGACAGAGATAACCGGGGAGCTGTTTTTT
size: -; V: TRBV6-2/TRBV6-3; D: -; J: TRBJ1-1; CDR3: CASSSRRANTEAFF; DNA: TGTGCCAGCAGTTCCCGTAGAGCGAACACTGAAGCTTTCTTT
size: -; V: TRBV21-1; D: -; J: TRBJ1-6; CDR3: CASSKQGVINSPLHF; DNA: TGTGCCAGCAGCAAACAGGGGGTTATTAATTCACCCCTCCACTTT
size: few; V: TRBV5-6; D: TRBD2; J: TRBJ2-2; CDR3: CASSLGGLAGAGELFF; DNA: TGTGCCAGCAGCTTGGGGGGACTAGCGGGAGCCGGGGAGCTGTTTTTT
size: -; V: TRBV7-2; D: TRBD2; J: TRBJ2-1; CDR3: CASSLSGISLNEQFF; DNA: TGTGCCAGCAGCTTAAGCGGGATCTCACTCAATGAGCAGTTCTTC
size: -; V: TRBV10-1; D: TRBD1; J: TRBJ2-2; CDR3: CASTGTGDRGELFF; DNA: TGCGCCAGCACCGGGACAGGGGACCGCGGGGAGCTGTTTTTT
size: once; V: TRBV24-1; D: TRBD2; J: TRBJ2-3; CDR3: CATTSSGADTQYF; DNA: TGTGCCACCACTTCTAGCGGCGCGGATACGCAGTATTTT
size: -; V: TRBV13; D: TRBD1; J: TRBJ2-7; CDR3: CASSQATGGDEQYF; DNA: TGTGCCAGCAGCCAGGCGACAGGGGGCGACGAGCAGTACTTC
size: -; V: TRBV11-2; D: TRBD1; J: TRBJ2-5; CDR3: CASSLVDRGEETQYF; DNA: TGTGCCAGCAGCTTAGTCGACAGGGGCGAAGAGACCCAGTACTTC
size: -; V: TRBV4-3; D: -; J: TRBJ1-5; CDR3: CASSQERGRVYQPQHF; DNA: TGCGCCAGCAGCCAAGAAAGGGGCAGGGTCTATCAGCCCCAGCATTTT
size: -; V: TRBV7-6; D: TRBD1; J: TRBJ2-3; CDR3: CASSHLPGQGQDTQYF; DNA: TGTGCCAGCAGTCATTTGCCGGGACAGGGGCAAGATACGCAGTATTTT
size: -; V: TRBV7-2; D: TRBD2; J: TRBJ2-1; CDR3: CASSLRPLAGFDNEQFF; DNA: TGTGCCAGCAGCTTAAGGCCCCTAGCGGGGTTTGACAATGAGCAGTTCTTC
size: -; V: TRBV6-5; D: -; J: TRBJ1-4; CDR3: CASSYGPSGEKLFF; DNA: TGTGCCAGCAGTTACGGCCCTTCGGGTGAAAAACTGTTTTTT
size: -; V: TRBV30; D: -; J: TRBJ2-5; CDR3: CAWSVKGDAYHIQETQYF; DNA: TGTGCCTGGAGTGTAAAAGGAGATGCATACCATATACAAGAGACCCAGTACTTC
size: -; V: TRBV19; D: TRBD2; J: TRBJ2-1; CDR3: CASSSLSGGEQFF; DNA: TGTGCCAGTAGTAGTCTTAGCGGGGGTGAGCAGTTCTTC
size: few; V: TRBV15; D: -; J: TRBJ1-5; CDR3: CATSRDLTGRQPQHF; DNA: TGTGCCACCAGCAGAGATCTAACAGGGCGTCAGCCCCAGCATTTT
size: few; V: TRBV7-8; D: -; J: TRBJ2-7; CDR3: CASSLAGSYEQYF; DNA: TGTGCCAGCAGCTTAGCGGGCAGCTACGAGCAGTACTTC
size: -; V: TRBV4-1; D: -; J: TRBJ2-7; CDR3: CASSQDPAVSSYEQYF; DNA: TGCGCCAGCAGCCAAGATCCAGCGGTGAGCTCCTACGAGCAGTACTTC
size: -; V: TRBV30; D: TRBD1; J: TRBJ1-2; CDR3: CAIKTGARRGYTF; DNA: TGTGCCATCAAAACAGGGGCGAGGCGCGGCTACACCTTC
size: -; V: TRBV5-8; D: TRBD1; J: TRBJ1-5; CDR3: CASSRGQGLLQPQHF; DNA: TGTGCCAGCAGCCGGGGACAGGGGCTTCTTCAGCCCCAGCATTTT
size: -; V: TRBV19; D: TRBD2; J: TRBJ2-1; CDR3: CASSIEGGSPHNEQFF; DNA: TGTGCCAGTAGTATAGAGGGCGGGAGTCCCCACAATGAGCAGTTCTTC